The entry below gives a single T cell receptor beta chain sequence along with its context. Its matching antigen is unknown. This entry belongs to a study of T-cell memory formation after mild COVID-19. CDR3 length: 17 amino acids. V dropped 1 base and J dropped 3 bases, with 15 bases sitting between them. The V gene's germline CDR1 is SGHTA and CDR2 FQGTGA. TCRdb re-derived calls from the 5' RACE reads in MiXCR, one entry per CDR3 protein. The sample has under 350,000 distinct CDR3 sequences; roughly 17% are singletons. Study observations and caveats: Mostly located in CM and EM were contracting CD4+ clones, with contracting CD8+ clones located in EMRA.

The material sequenced was PBMCs or a T cell subset sorted from them (not recorded which). V gene TRBV7-3 combines with J gene TRBJ2-2; D gene unclear. The TCR sequence derives from a young man who had mild COVID-19 (a few samples of this study predate the infection). Cell type and time point are not known. CDR3 in DNA: TGTGCCAGCAGCTTAAGTTTGGCTATTGGTCACACCGGGGAGCTGTTTTTT. Translated: CASSLSLAIGHTGELFF.